The next 3 T cell receptor beta chains were all read from a single sample in a study of Tregs in tolerant kidney transplant recipients. The data were produced by immunoSEQ multiplex PCR, yet TCRdb's version contains in-frame clones alone and is incomplete. This table holds 80,000 to 90,000 clones, roughly nine tenths found once. Source material: CD8+ T cells from blood. The receptors come from a human donor in good health.

The chain has TRBV27 and TRBJ2-3; D may be TRBD2 (5 bases). The CDR3 length is 13 residues. The V and J ends lost 2 bases and 4 bases respectively, with 7 bases between them. Germline CDR1 and CDR2: MNHEY and SMNVEV (reference sequence). The CDR3 sequence is CASSLGRADTQYF. The CDR3 DNA sequence: TGTGCCAGCAGTTTAGGGAGAGCAGATACGCAGTATTTT.

The chain is built from TRBV27 and TRBJ1-1; D is undetermined. Per the germline V gene, CDR1 is MNHEY and CDR2 is SMNVEV (reference sequence). V lost 1 base and J lost 1, with 4 bases in between. This CDR3 is built from 13 residues. CDR3 amino acids: CASSLLGNTEAFF. The DNA for the CDR3 is TGTGCCAGCAGTTTATTGGGGAACACTGAAGCTTTCTTT.

The CDR3 protein is CASSLTDGAEAFF. DNA of the CDR3: TGTGCCAGCAGTCTTACTGACGGGGCTGAAGCTTTCTTT. The chain recombines TRBV6-5 with TRBJ1-1; D gene ambiguous. Germline CDR1 MNHEY, CDR2 SVGAGI. V gave up 5 bases and J gave up 6 bases, with 13 bases separating them. The CDR3 loop spans 13 amino acids.